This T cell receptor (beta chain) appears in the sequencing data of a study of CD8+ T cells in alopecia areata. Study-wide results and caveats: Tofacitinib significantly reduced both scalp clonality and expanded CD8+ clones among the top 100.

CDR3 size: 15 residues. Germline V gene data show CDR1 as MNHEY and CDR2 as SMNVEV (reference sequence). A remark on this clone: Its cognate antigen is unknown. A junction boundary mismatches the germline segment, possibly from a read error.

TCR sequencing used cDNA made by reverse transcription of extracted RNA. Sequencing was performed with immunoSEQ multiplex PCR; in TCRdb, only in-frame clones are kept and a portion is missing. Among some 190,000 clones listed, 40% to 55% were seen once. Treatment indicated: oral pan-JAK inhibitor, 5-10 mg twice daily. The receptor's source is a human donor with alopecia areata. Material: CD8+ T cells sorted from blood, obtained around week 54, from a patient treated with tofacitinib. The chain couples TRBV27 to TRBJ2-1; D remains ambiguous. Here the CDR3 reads CASSVSLGSYNEQFF. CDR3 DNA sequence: TGTGCCAGCAGTGTATCCCTGGGCTCCTACAATGAGCAGTTCTTC.